Presented here are 17 T cell receptor beta chains from one specimen sequenced in a study of shared clonotypes between healthy human individuals (TCRdb year 2020). Library creation used the immunoSEQ multiplex PCR assay. TCRdb provides this immuneACCESS table in a form limited to in-frame rearrangements. Some clones are lacking; in checked studies, under half of them reflect an unresolved V gene, and why the rest are absent is not known. The sample profile shows 1,400,000 or so clones; approximately 98.5% of them were found once. The top ten hold around 0.38% of the sample. The sample consisted of naive CD4+ T cells sorted from blood. The cell subset or site label, as the study defines it: CD45RA+ positively selected. The receptor source for this set is a man younger than 45 in good health.

The chain uses TRBV28 and TRBJ2-3, with D uncertain. Germline CDR1 and CDR2: MDHEN and SYDVKM. The CDR3 has 10 residues. V shed 5 bases and J shed 9 bases, with 6 bases lying between them. CDR3 residues: CASSRITQYF. The DNA for the CDR3 is TGTGCCAGCAGTCGGATAACGCAGTATTTT.

The rearrangement joins TRBV14 to TRBJ2-6; D unresolved. CDR1 is SGHDN and CDR2 is FVKESK in the germline V gene. The CDR3 covers 14 residues. V was pared by 4 bases and J by 0 bases, with 4 bases between. This CDR3 is CASSRSSGANVLTF. As DNA, the CDR3 is TGTGCCAGCAGCCGGAGCTCTGGGGCCAACGTCCTGACTTTC.

In this sample, this clone turned up once. The rearrangement links TRBV7-8 to TRBJ2-7; TRBD1 is a possible D gene (6 bases). V was cut by 1 base and J by 5 bases, with 6 bases left in between. Per germline, CDR1 SGHVS and CDR2 FQNEAQ. The CDR3 sequence is 12 residues long. The DNA of the CDR3 is TGTGCCAGCAGCTTAGACAGGGACGAGCAGTACTTC. It specifies CASSLDRDEQYF.

As for this clone: Distinct nucleotide sequences in the sample also encode this CDR3. J is TRBJ2-1 and V is TRBV7-3; 7 bases fit TRBD1. Trimming cost V 5 bases and J 2 bases; bases outside gene matches: 3. Germline V gene sequence: CDR1 SGHTA, CDR2 FQGTGA. The CDR3 contains 14 residues. CDR3 nucleotides: TGTGCCAGCAGCCCGGGACAGACCTACAATGAGCAGTTCTTC. Translation: CASSPGQTYNEQFF. Full variable domain (rest looked up from reference TRBV7-3 and TRBJ2-1): GAGVSQTPSNKVTEKGKYVELRCDPISGHTALYWYRQSLGQGPEFLIYFQGTGAADDSGLPNDRFFAVRPEGSVSTLKIQRTERGDSAVYLCASSPGQTYNEQFFGPGTRLTVL.

The rearrangement links TRBV27 to TRBJ2-3, with 9 bases matching TRBD2. V was pared by 8 bases and J by 0 bases, with 6 bases of the junction left unmatched. Germline V gene data show CDR1 as MNHEY and CDR2 as SMNVEV (reference sequence). The CDR3 totals 15 residues. The CDR3 reads CASSSGMISTDTQYF. DNA of the CDR3: TGTGCCAGCTCTAGCGGGATGATTAGCACAGATACGCAGTATTTT.

As for this clone: The sample has other DNA sequences that encode this CDR3 too. The rearrangement uses TRBV28 and TRBJ2-1; maybe TRBD2 (5 bases). The CDR3 has 12 residues. Germline CDR1 MDHEN, CDR2 SYDVKM. V lost 2 bases to trimming and J lost 6 bases, with 5 bases between them. CDR3 sequence (DNA): TGTGCCAGCAGTTTAGCGGGCAATGAGCAGTTCTTC. This sequence encodes CASSLAGNEQFF.

V is TRBV19 and J is TRBJ2-2; the match to TRBD2 covers 15 bases. The CDR3 covers 17 residues. Trimming removed 2 bases from V and 6 bases from J; junction bases left unmatched: 4. Germline lookup yields CDR1 LNHDA and CDR2 SQIVND (reference sequence). The CDR3 is CASSISGLAGGAGELFF. The CDR3 DNA sequence: TGTGCCAGTAGTATATCAGGACTAGCGGGAGGGGCCGGGGAGCTGTTTTTT.

This rearrangement joins TRBV5-5 to TRBJ2-5; D is unresolved. The V end was cut by 0 bases, the J end by 7 bases, with 13 bases between. This CDR3 is built from 14 residues. Germline V gives CDR1 SGHKS, CDR2 YYEKEE (reference sequence). The CDR3 DNA reads as TGTGCCAGCAGCTTGGACGGGCTCGTCGGGACCCAGTACTTC. This encodes CASSLDGLVGTQYF. Complete variable domain (other parts from reference TRBV5-5 and TRBJ2-5): DAGVTQSPTHLIKTRGQQVTLRCSPISGHKSVSWYQQVLGQGPQFIFQYYEKEERGRGNFPDRFSARQFPNYSSELNVNALLLGDSALYLCASSLDGLVGTQYFGPGTRLLVL.

The CDR3 sequence: CASSKIGGLQETQYF. For the CDR3, the DNA is TGTGCCAGCAGTAAGATTGGGGGTCTCCAAGAGACCCAGTACTTC. The chain has TRBV25-1 and TRBJ2-5; D may match TRBD1 or TRBD2 (5 bases each). The CDR3 totals 15 residues. Germline-derived CDR1 and CDR2 are MGHDK and SYGVNS. V gave up 5 bases and J gave up 1 base, with 14 bases separating them.

The chain employs TRBV28 and TRBJ2-7; TRBD1 aligns across 7 bases. The CDR3 sequence is 15 residues long. Germline lookup yields CDR1 MDHEN and CDR2 SYDVKM. The ends lost 6 bases at V and 0 bases at J; junction bases unmatched: 8. For the CDR3, the DNA is TGTGCCAGCAGGAAACAGGGGCTCAACTCCTACGAGCAGTACTTC. As protein: CASRKQGLNSYEQYF.

About this clone: This sample includes further DNA sequences coding for the same CDR3. V is TRBV19 and J is TRBJ1-5; no clear D gene. This CDR3 spans 14 amino acids. Trimming removed 5 bases from V and 0 bases from J, with 8 bases in between. CDR1 and CDR2 (germline): LNHDA, SQIVND (reference sequence). The CDR3 sequence: CASSDRYSNQPQHF. The CDR3 nucleotides read TGTGCCAGTAGTGATCGGTATAGCAATCAGCCCCAGCATTTT.

This rearrangement joins TRBV5-1 to TRBJ2-7; D uncertain. With 0 bases removed from V and 3 bases from J, the gap between germline ends came to 13 bases. This CDR3 comprises 15 residues. Germline-derived CDR1 and CDR2 are SGHRS and YFSETQ. CDR3 protein: CASSLAPGPNYEQYF. CDR3 in DNA: TGCGCCAGCAGCTTGGCCCCTGGTCCCAACTACGAGCAGTACTTC.

V and J are TRBV6-5 and TRBJ2-7; 10 bases are a match to TRBD2. This CDR3 is 15 amino acids long. Germline V gene sequence: CDR1 MNHEY, CDR2 SVGAGI. The V segment lost 6 bases and the J segment 6 bases; nucleotides outside the gene matches: 11. CDR3 loop: CASRTTAGGPGEQYF. CDR3 nucleotide sequence: TGTGCCAGCAGGACCACAGCGGGAGGGCCCGGCGAGCAGTACTTC.

V gene TRBV7-9 combines with J gene TRBJ2-7, with 12 bases identical to TRBD2. This CDR3 has 16 amino acids. CDR1 is SEHNR, CDR2 FQNEAQ, per germline (reference sequence). J was trimmed by 0 bases and V by 4 bases; bases with no gene match: 4. The CDR3 protein is CASSSGLAGSSYEQYF. DNA for the CDR3: TGTGCCAGCAGCTCAGGACTAGCGGGAAGCTCCTACGAGCAGTACTTC. Full variable domain (rest looked up from reference TRBV7-9 and TRBJ2-7): DTGVSQNPRHKITKRGQNVTFRCDPISEHNRLYWYRQTLGQGPEFLTYFQNEAQLEKSRLLSDRFSAERPKGSFSTLEIQRTEQGDSAMYLCASSSGLAGSSYEQYFGPGTRLTVT.

V gene TRBV28 combines with J gene TRBJ2-7; D may be TRBD1 (6 bases). V was pared by 6 bases and J by 3 bases, with 9 bases between. This CDR3 has 12 residues. Germline CDR1 MDHEN, CDR2 SYDVKM. The CDR3 region has the DNA TGTGCCAGCAGCCGGGACAACTACGAGCAGTACTTC. It encodes CASSRDNYEQYF.

The chain joins TRBV10-2 to TRBJ2-2; 10 nucleotides line up with TRBD2. The CDR3 is 15 amino acids. The germline V gene encodes CDR1 WSHSY and CDR2 SAAADI. Trimming at V came to 3 bases and at J to 6 bases, leaving 4 bases not matched to a gene. The CDR3 bases are TGCGCCAGCAGTGACTCCACTAGCGGGGCCGGGGAGCTGTTTTTT. Translated, it gives CASSDSTSGAGELFF.

The chain employs TRBV5-5 and TRBJ1-2; 7 bases align to TRBD1. The CDR3 runs to 14 residues. V lost 1 base and J lost 7; bases outside the gene matches: 7. Per germline, CDR1 SGHKS and CDR2 YYEKEE (reference sequence). The CDR3 DNA reads TGTGCCAGCAGCTTGAGGGAGGGGGCCGGTGGCTACACCTTC. Its protein product is CASSLREGAGGYTF.